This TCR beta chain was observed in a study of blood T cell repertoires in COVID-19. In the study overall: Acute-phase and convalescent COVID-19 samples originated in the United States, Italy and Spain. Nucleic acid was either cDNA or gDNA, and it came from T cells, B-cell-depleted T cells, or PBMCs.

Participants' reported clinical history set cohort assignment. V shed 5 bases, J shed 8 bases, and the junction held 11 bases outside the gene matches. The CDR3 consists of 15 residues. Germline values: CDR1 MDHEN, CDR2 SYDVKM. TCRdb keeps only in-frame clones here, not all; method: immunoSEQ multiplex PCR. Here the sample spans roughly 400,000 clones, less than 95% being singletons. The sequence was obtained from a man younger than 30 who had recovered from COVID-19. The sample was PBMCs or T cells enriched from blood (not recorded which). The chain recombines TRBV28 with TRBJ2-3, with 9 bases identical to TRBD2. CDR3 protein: CASSPRLADRGTQYF. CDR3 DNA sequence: TGTGCCAGCAGTCCGCGACTAGCGGATAGGGGTACGCAGTATTTT.